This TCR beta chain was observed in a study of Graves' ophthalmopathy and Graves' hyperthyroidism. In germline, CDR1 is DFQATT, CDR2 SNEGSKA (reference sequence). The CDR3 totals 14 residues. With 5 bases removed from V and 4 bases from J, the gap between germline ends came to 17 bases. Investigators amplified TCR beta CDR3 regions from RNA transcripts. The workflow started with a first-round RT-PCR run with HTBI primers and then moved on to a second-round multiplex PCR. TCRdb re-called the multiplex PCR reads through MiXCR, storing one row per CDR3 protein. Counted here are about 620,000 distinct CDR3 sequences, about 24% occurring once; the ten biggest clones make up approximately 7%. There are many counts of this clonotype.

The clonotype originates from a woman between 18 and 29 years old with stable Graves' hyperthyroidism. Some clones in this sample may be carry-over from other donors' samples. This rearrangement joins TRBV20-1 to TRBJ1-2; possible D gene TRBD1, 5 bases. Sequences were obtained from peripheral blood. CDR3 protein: CSAQAGGDFYGYTF. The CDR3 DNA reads TGCAGTGCTCAAGCCGGGGGGGATTTCTATGGCTACACCTTC.